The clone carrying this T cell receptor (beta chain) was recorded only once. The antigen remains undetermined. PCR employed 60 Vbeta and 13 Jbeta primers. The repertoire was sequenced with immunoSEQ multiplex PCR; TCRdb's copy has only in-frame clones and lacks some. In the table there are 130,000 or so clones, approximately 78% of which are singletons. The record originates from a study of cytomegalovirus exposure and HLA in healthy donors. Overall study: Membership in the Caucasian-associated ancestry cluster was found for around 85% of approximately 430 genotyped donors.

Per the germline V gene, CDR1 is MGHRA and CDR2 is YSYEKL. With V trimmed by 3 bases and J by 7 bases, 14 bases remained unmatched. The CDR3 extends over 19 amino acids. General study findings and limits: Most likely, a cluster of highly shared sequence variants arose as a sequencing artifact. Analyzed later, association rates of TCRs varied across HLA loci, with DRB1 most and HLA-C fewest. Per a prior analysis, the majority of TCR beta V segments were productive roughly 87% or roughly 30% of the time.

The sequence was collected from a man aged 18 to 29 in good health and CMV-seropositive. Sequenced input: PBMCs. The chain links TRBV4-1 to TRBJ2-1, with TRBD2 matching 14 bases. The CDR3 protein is CASSQWGLAGERSGNEQFF. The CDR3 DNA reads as TGCGCCAGCAGCCAGTGGGGACTAGCGGGAGAACGGTCGGGAAATGAGCAGTTCTTC.